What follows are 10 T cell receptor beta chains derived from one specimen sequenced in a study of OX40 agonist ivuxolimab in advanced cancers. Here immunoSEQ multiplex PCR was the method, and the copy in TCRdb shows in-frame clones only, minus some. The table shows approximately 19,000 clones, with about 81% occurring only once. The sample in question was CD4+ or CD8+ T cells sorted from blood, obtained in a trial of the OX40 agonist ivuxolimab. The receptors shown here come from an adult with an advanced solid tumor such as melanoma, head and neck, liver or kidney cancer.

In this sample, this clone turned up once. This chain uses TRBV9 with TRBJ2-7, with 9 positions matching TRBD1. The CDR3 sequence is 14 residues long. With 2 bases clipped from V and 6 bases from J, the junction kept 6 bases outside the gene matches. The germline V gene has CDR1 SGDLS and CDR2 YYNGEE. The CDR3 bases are TGTGCCAGCAGCGTGGGACAGGGAGAGGGCGAGCAGTACTTC. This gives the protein CASSVGQGEGEQYF.

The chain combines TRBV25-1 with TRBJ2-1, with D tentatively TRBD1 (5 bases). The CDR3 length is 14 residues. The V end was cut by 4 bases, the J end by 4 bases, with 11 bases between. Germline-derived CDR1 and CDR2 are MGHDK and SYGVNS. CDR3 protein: CASSVPGPYNEQFF. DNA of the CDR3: TGTGCCAGCAGTGTGCCAGGGCCTTACAATGAGCAGTTCTTC.

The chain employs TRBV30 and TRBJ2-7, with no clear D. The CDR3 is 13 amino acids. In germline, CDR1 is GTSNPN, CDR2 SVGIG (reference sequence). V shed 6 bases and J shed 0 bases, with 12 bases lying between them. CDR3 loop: CACPKSSSYEQYF. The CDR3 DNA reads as TGTGCCTGTCCTAAAAGCAGCTCCTACGAGCAGTACTTC.

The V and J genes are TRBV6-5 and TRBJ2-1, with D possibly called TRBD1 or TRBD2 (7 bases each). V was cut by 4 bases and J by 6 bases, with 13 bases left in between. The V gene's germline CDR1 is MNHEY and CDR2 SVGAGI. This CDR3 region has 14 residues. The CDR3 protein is CASSSGGASNEQFF. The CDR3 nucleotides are TGTGCCAGCAGTTCAGGGGGGGCCTCCAATGAGCAGTTCTTC.

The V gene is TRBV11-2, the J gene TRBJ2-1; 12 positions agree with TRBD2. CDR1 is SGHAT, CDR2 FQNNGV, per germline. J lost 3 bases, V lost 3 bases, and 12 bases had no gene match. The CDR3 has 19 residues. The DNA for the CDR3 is TGTGCCAGCAGCTTGCTAGCGGGAGGGTCCCGCCCTATCTACAATGAGCAGTTCTTC. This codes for CASSLLAGGSRPIYNEQFF.

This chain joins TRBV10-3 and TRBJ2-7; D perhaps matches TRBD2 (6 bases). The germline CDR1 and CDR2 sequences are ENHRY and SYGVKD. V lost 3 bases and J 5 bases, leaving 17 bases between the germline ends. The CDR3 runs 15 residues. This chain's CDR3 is CAISDPPTRMDEQYF. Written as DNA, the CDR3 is TGTGCCATCAGTGATCCTCCGACTAGAATGGACGAGCAGTACTTC.

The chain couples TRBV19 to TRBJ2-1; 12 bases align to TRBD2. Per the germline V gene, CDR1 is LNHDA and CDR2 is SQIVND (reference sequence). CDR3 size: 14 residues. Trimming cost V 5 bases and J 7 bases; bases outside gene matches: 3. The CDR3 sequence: CASSLGLAGNEQFF. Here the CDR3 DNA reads TGTGCCAGTAGTCTGGGACTAGCGGGTAATGAGCAGTTCTTC.

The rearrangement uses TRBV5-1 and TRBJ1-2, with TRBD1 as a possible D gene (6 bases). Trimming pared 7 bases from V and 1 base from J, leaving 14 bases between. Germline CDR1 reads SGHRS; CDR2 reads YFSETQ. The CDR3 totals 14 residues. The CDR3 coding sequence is TGCGCCAGCTCGGACAGCCTGATTAACTATGGCTACACCTTC. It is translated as CASSDSLINYGYTF.

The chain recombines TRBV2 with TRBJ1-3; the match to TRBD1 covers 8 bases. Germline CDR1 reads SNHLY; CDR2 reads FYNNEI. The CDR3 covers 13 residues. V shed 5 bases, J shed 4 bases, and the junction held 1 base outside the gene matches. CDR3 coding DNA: TGTGCCAGCAGTAGGGACAGGGGAAACACCATATATTTT. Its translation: CASSRDRGNTIYF.

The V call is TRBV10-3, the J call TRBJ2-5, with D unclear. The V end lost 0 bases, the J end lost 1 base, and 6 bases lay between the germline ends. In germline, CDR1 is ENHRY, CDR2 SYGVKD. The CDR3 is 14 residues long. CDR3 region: CAISESRGQETQYF. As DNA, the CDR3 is TGTGCCATCAGTGAGTCTAGAGGCCAAGAGACCCAGTACTTC.